This T cell receptor (beta chain) was captured by sequencing in a study of blood T cell repertoires in COVID-19. Background on the study: Specimens from acute and convalescent COVID-19 originated in the United States, Italy and Spain. Nucleic acid was either cDNA or gDNA, and it came from T cells, B-cell-depleted T cells, or PBMCs.

CDR3 size: 11 residues. Germline V gene lookup returns CDR1 MDHEN and CDR2 SYDVKM. V was pared by 8 bases and J by 6 bases, with 11 bases between. In the source study's methods: For nucleated cells, counts were estimated from reference gene primer amplification. Measured with immunoSEQ multiplex PCR; TCRdb has only the in-frame clones, and not every one. V and J calls and clone size are those listed in that table; D and trimming were worked out from the DNA. Among about 120,000 clones listed, around 89% were seen once. This clonotype originated in a human donor with acute or convalescent COVID-19. The donor label of this sample is uncertain. The chain employs TRBV28 and TRBJ2-7; D remains ambiguous. Sequencing used peripheral blood. The CDR3 protein is CASVRLSEQYF. CDR3 nucleotide sequence: TGTGCCAGCGTGAGGCTTAGCGAGCAGTACTTC.